These 2 T cell receptor beta chains originate from one sample sequenced in a study of cytomegalovirus exposure and HLA in healthy donors. Only in-frame clones appear in the TCRdb table, and some are missing; sequencing was by immunoSEQ multiplex PCR. Found here are more than 300,000 clones, around 86% of them singletons; the top ten hold over 0.75%. The sample taken for sequencing was PBMCs. These TCRs come from a woman aged 18-35 years in good health and CMV-seronegative.

The V gene is TRBV6-5, the J gene TRBJ1-1; no reliable D call. V shed 2 bases and J shed 6 bases, with 19 bases lying between them. The V gene's germline CDR1 is MNHEY and CDR2 SVGAGI. The CDR3 length is 16 residues. CDR3 amino acids: CASSYTHRNSDPEAFF. CDR3 coding DNA: TGTGCCAGCAGTTACACCCACAGAAACTCCGACCCTGAAGCTTTCTTT.

The chain couples TRBV15 to TRBJ1-2; D is uncertain. This CDR3 has 13 amino acids. Germline V gene lookup returns CDR1 LNHNV and CDR2 YYDKDF (reference sequence). Trimming took off 3 bases at V and 5 bases at J, with 10 bases between the two ends. The CDR3 DNA sequence: TGTGCCACCAGCAGCAACAGCGGTTATGGCTACACCTTC. It translates to CATSSNSGYGYTF.